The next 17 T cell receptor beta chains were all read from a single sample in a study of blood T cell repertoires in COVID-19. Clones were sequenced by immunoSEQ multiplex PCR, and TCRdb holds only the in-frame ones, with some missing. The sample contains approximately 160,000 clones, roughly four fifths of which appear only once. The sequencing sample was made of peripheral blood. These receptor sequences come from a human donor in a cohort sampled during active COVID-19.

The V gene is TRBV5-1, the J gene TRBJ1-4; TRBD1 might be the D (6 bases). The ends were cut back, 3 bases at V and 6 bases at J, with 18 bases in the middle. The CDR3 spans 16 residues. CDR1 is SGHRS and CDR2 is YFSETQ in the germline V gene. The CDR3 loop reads CASSSQGGGRYEKLFF. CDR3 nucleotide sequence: TGCGCCAGCAGCTCCCAAGGGGGGGGGCGCTATGAAAAACTGTTTTTT.

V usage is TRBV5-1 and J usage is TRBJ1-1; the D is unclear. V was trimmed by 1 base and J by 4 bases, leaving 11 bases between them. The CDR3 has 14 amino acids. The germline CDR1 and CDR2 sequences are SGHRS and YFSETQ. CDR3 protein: CASSLSGAVTEAFF. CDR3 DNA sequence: TGCGCCAGCAGCTTGAGTGGCGCGGTCACTGAAGCTTTCTTT.

This CDR3 reads CASSGTGQQETQYF. Written as DNA, the CDR3 is TGTGCCAGCAGCGGCACAGGCCAACAAGAGACCCAGTACTTC. The rearrangement joins TRBV3-1 (or the pseudogene TRBV3-2) to TRBJ2-5, with a possible D match to TRBD1 (5 bases). Per germline, CDR1 LGHDT and CDR2 YNNKEL (reference sequence). The CDR3 runs 14 residues. V was shortened by 5 bases and J by 2 bases, with 12 bases between the two germline ends.

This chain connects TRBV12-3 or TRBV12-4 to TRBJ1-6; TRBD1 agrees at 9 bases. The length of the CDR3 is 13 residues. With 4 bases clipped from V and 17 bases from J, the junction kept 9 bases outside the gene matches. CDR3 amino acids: CASSWGQGGYVHF. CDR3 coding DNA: TGTGCCAGCAGTTGGGGACAGGGAGGGTATGTCCACTTT.

Written as DNA, the CDR3 is TGTGCCAGCAGCTCAAGCGGGGGGGCCCAGGAGACCCAGTACTTC. It is translated as CASSSSGGAQETQYF. This rearrangement joins TRBV11-2 to TRBJ2-5; 10 bases line up with TRBD2. V was clipped by 4 bases and J by 5 bases; unmatched bases: 7. The CDR3 sequence is 15 residues long. Germline V gene lookup returns CDR1 SGHAT and CDR2 FQNNGV.

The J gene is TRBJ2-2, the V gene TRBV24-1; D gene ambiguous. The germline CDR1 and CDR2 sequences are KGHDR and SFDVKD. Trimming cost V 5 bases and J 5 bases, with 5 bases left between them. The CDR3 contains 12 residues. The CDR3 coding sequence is TGTGCCACCAGTGGAGGTACCGGGGAGCTGTTTTTT. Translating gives CATSGGTGELFF.

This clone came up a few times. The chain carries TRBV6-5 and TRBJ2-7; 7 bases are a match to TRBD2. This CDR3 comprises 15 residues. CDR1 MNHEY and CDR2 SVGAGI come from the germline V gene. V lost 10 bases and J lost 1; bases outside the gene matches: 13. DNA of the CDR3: TGTGCCACCGAGGGAGGACAAGCGGGGTCCTACGAGCAGTACTTC. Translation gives CATEGGQAGSYEQYF.

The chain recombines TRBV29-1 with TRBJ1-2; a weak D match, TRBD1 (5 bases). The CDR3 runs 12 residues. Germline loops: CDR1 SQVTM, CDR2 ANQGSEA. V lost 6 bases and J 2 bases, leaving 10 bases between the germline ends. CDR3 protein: CSVEGSNYGYTF. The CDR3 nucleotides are TGCAGCGTGGAGGGGTCCAACTATGGCTACACCTTC.

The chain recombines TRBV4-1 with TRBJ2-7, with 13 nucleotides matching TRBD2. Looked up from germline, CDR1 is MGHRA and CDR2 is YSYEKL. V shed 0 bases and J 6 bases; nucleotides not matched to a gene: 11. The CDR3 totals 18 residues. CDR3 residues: CASSQDLISRLAGGEQYF. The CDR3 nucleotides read TGCGCCAGCAGCCAAGATTTGATTTCTCGACTAGCGGGGGGCGAGCAGTACTTC.

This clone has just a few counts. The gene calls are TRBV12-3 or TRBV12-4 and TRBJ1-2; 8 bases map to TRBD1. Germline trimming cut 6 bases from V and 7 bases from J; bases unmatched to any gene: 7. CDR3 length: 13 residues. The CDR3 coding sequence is TGTGCCAGCAGCCTGGGACAGGCGGTTGGCTACACCTTC. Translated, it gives CASSLGQAVGYTF.

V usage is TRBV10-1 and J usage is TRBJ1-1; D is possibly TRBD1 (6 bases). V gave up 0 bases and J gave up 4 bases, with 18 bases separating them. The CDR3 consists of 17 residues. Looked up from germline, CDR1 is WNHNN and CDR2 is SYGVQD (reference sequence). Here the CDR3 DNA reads TGCGCCAGCAGTGAGTCGACATGGGGGCTACTCGGCACTGAAGCTTTCTTT. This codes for CASSESTWGLLGTEAFF.

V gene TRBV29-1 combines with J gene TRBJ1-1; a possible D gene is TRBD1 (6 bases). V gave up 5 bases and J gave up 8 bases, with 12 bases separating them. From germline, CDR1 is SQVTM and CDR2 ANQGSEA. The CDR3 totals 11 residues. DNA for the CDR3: TGCAGCGTTTCTTGGGACATCGAAGCTTTCTTT. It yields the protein CSVSWDIEAFF. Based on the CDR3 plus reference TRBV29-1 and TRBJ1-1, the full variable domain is SAVISQKPSRDICQRGTSLTIQCQVDSQVTMMFWYRQQPGQSLTLIATANQGSEATYESGFVIDKFPISRPNLTFSTLTVSNMSPEDSSIYLCSVSWDIEAFFGQGTRLTVV.

CDR3 protein: CASSAVPSGTGANVLTF. In DNA, the CDR3 is TGTGCCAGCAGTGCCGTACCCTCAGGGACTGGGGCCAACGTCCTGACTTTC. The rearrangement joins TRBV2 to TRBJ2-6; tentative D call: TRBD1 (5 bases). In germline, CDR1 is SNHLY, CDR2 FYNNEI. Between the trimmed V and J ends, which lost 4 bases and 2 bases, there was a span of 15 bases. The length of the CDR3 is 17 residues.

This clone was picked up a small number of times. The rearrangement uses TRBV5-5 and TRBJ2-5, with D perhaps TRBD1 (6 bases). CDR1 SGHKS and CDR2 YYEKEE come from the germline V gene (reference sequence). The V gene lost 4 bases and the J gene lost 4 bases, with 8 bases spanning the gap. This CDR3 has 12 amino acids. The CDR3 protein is CASSRRGETQYF. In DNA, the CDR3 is TGTGCCAGCAGCCGCAGGGGAGAGACCCAGTACTTC.

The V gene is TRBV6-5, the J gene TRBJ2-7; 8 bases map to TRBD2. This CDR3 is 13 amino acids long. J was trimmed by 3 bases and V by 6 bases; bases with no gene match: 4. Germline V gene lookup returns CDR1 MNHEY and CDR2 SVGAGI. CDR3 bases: TGTGCCAGCAGCAGGGGACTAGTCTACGAGCAGTACTTC. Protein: CASSRGLVYEQYF.

Here the CDR3 DNA reads TGTGCCAGCAGCCCGGACCCGGGACTAGGGGCGTCCGGGGAGCTGTTTTTT. It yields the protein CASSPDPGLGASGELFF. The rearrangement joins TRBV7-8 to TRBJ2-2; 8 bases map to TRBD2. CDR3 length: 17 amino acids. Trimming at V came to 5 bases and at J to 6 bases, leaving 14 bases not matched to a gene. Looked up from germline, CDR1 is SGHVS and CDR2 is FQNEAQ.

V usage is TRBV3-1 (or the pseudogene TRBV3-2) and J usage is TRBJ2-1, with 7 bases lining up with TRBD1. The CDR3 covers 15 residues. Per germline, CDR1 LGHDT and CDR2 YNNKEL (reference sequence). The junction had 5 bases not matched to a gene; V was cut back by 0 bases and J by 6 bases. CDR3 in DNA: TGTGCCAGCAGCCAAGATCGGGCAGGGGGCAATGAGCAGTTCTTC. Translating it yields CASSQDRAGGNEQFF.